This entry lists 31 T cell receptor beta chains sequenced from one sample in a study of brain T cells in children with intractable seizures. Generated by immunoSEQ multiplex PCR, the TCRdb table keeps only in-frame clones and is missing some. The table lists tens of thousands of clones, about 92% of them singletons. Sequencing used peripheral blood, obtained at surgery. The source of these receptors is a boy in the first two years of life with tuberous sclerosis and intractable seizures.

This chain connects TRBV19 to TRBJ2-7, with D perhaps matching TRBD1 or TRBD2 (6 bases each). CDR3 size: 13 residues. Germline lookup yields CDR1 LNHDA and CDR2 SQIVND (reference sequence). V lost 7 bases and J lost 2, with 12 bases in between. The CDR3 reads CASTGAGAYEQYF. CDR3 sequence (DNA): TGTGCCAGTACGGGAGCAGGGGCCTACGAGCAGTACTTC.

Worth noting for this clone: Distinct nucleotide sequences in the sample also encode this CDR3. The rearrangement links TRBV4-1 to TRBJ1-1; D is ambiguous. Trimming removed 0 bases at V and 0 bases at J, with 8 bases between. The germline CDR1 and CDR2 sequences are MGHRA and YSYEKL. The CDR3 totals 15 residues. The CDR3 DNA is TGCGCCAGCAGCCAAGATCCCACTCTGAACACTGAAGCTTTCTTT. Its translation: CASSQDPTLNTEAFF.

The chain recombines TRBV4-2 with TRBJ2-1; TRBD2 matches 12 bases. Per the germline V gene, CDR1 is LGHNA and CDR2 is YNFKEQ. This CDR3 contains 15 residues. V dropped 4 bases and J dropped 10; count of bases not matched to a gene: 8. The CDR3 region is CASSRRTSGNVEQFF. The CDR3 nucleotides are TGTGCCAGCAGCCGACGGACTAGCGGGAACGTCGAGCAGTTCTTC.

This clone was seen only a few times. The genes are TRBV9 and TRBJ1-5, with 10 bases aligning to TRBD1. The germline V gene has CDR1 SGDLS and CDR2 YYNGEE. Trimming at V came to 3 bases and at J to 5 bases, leaving 5 bases not matched to a gene. CDR3 size: 15 residues. The CDR3 nucleotides are TGTGCCAGCAGCGGCGGGACAGGGGAGTATCAGCCCCAGCATTTT. Translated: CASSGGTGEYQPQHF.

V usage is TRBV2 and J usage is TRBJ1-1, with D unresolved. Germline V gene data show CDR1 as SNHLY and CDR2 as FYNNEI. V was shortened by 1 base and J by 4 bases, with 10 bases between the two germline ends. CDR3 length equals 14 residues. CDR3 residues: CASSEGGWFTEAFF. The CDR3, as DNA: TGTGCCAGCAGTGAAGGGGGTTGGTTCACTGAAGCTTTCTTT.

In this sample, this clone turned up a few times. This sequence joins TRBV5-4 and TRBJ1-1; D call uncertain. The CDR3 covers 13 residues. From germline, CDR1 is SGHNT and CDR2 YYREEE (reference sequence). Trimming took 2 bases from V and 3 from J, leaving 8 bases between them. DNA of the CDR3: TGTGCCAGCAGCTTATTCACCTACACTGAAGCTTTCTTT. Protein product: CASSLFTYTEAFF.

V and J are TRBV27 and TRBJ2-3; TRBD2 matches at 11 bases. The CDR3 consists of 18 residues. From germline, CDR1 is MNHEY and CDR2 SMNVEV (reference sequence). Germline trimming cut 8 bases from V and 0 bases from J; bases unmatched to any gene: 13. The CDR3, as DNA: TGTGCCAGCCGGAAGAGGGTTAGCGGGGGGGCCAGCACAGATACGCAGTATTTT. Amino acid sequence: CASRKRVSGGASTDTQYF.

The chain has TRBV6-5 and TRBJ1-2; TRBD1 matches 11 bases. CDR1 and CDR2 (germline): MNHEY, SVGAGI. Trimming took 2 bases from V and 8 from J; bases not matched to a gene: 10. This CDR3 is 16 amino acids long. The CDR3 coding sequence is TGTGCCAGCAGTTACGATACCCCGGGACAGGGGGACGGCTACACCTTC. It is translated as CASSYDTPGQGDGYTF.

The J gene is TRBJ2-6, the V gene TRBV5-6; the D is unclear. The CDR3 covers 15 residues. Germline assignment: CDR1 SGHDT and CDR2 YYEEEE. Trimming removed 6 bases at V and 0 bases at J, with 10 bases between. The CDR3 bases are TGTGCCAGCATCAACCGAATCTCTGGGGCCAACGTCCTGACTTTC. It encodes CASINRISGANVLTF.

The chain joins TRBV27 to TRBJ1-1, with D possibly matching TRBD1 (5 bases). V lost 5 bases and J lost 2, with 9 bases in between. The germline V gene has CDR1 MNHEY and CDR2 SMNVEV (reference sequence). The CDR3 spans 13 residues. The CDR3 DNA sequence: TGTGCCAGCAGTCCCGGGGCAAACACTGAAGCTTTCTTT. Translation: CASSPGANTEAFF.

The rearrangement joins TRBV29-1 to TRBJ2-3; 12 positions agree with TRBD2. Unmatched junction bases numbered 8, after V lost 3 bases and J lost 1 base. There are 17 residues in the CDR3. In germline, CDR1 is SQVTM, CDR2 ANQGSEA. The DNA of the CDR3 is TGCAGCGTTGATGGGACTAGCGGGCCTTCAGGCACAGATACGCAGTATTTT. This codes for CSVDGTSGPSGTDTQYF.

The gene calls are TRBV6-6 and TRBJ2-6; the D gene is possibly TRBD1 (6 bases). The germline gives CDR1 MNHNY, CDR2 SVGAGI (reference sequence). Trimming pared 1 base from V and 4 bases from J, leaving 8 bases between. CDR3 length: 15 residues. Written as DNA, the CDR3 is TGTGCCAGCAGTTACTGGGGGCCCGGGGCCAACGTCCTGACTTTC. Translation: CASSYWGPGANVLTF.

J is TRBJ2-3 and V is TRBV13; 7 positions match TRBD2. There are 17 residues in the CDR3. CDR1 is PRHDT, CDR2 FYEKMQ, per germline (reference sequence). The ends lost 1 base at V and 2 bases at J; junction bases unmatched: 9. The CDR3 spells CASSLAKPAGFTDTQYF. DNA for the CDR3: TGTGCCAGCAGCTTAGCCAAACCAGCGGGGTTCACAGATACGCAGTATTTT.

The chain couples TRBV5-6 to TRBJ1-2; tentatively, D is TRBD1 (6 bases). The CDR3 length is 15 residues. Germline V gene sequence: CDR1 SGHDT, CDR2 YYEEEE. Trimming took 0 bases from V and 7 from J, leaving 16 bases between them. The CDR3 sequence is CASSLGTGGLLGYTF. For the CDR3, the DNA is TGTGCCAGCAGCTTGGGAACGGGGGGCCTGCTTGGCTACACCTTC.

This chain links TRBV5-6 with TRBJ1-1; no definite D call. The CDR3 runs to 12 residues. In germline, CDR1 is SGHDT, CDR2 YYEEEE. V lost 5 bases and J lost 0, with 5 bases in between. The DNA for the CDR3 is TGTGCCAGCAGTTTAATGAACACTGAAGCTTTCTTT. Translation: CASSLMNTEAFF.

This chain links TRBV19 with TRBJ2-1, with 10 bases aligning to TRBD1. Losses at the gene ends were 4 bases for V and 7 bases for J; bases not matched to a gene: 7. CDR1 is LNHDA, CDR2 SQIVND, per germline (reference sequence). There are 15 residues in the CDR3. The CDR3 protein is CASSTDRGVLNEQFF. The CDR3, as DNA: TGTGCCAGTAGTACGGACAGGGGGGTTCTAAATGAGCAGTTCTTC.

This clone is labeled large. This rearrangement joins TRBV7-9 to TRBJ1-2; TRBD1 agrees at 9 bases. J lost 2 bases, V lost 5 bases, and 3 bases had no gene match. Germline V lookup: CDR1 SEHNR, CDR2 FQNEAQ (reference sequence). This CDR3 spans 14 amino acids. CDR3 loop: CASSTGQGNYGYTF. CDR3 sequence (DNA): TGTGCCAGCAGCACGGGACAGGGAAACTATGGCTACACCTTC.

CDR3 sequence reads: CASSPSSETQYF. The DNA of the CDR3 is TGTGCCAGCAGTCCCTCTTCCGAGACCCAGTACTTC. The chain recombines TRBV12-3 or TRBV12-4 with TRBJ2-5; unclear D gene. The CDR3 runs 12 residues. Trimming left V 5 bases short and J 5 bases short, with 9 bases between.

The genes are TRBV6-5 and TRBJ2-5; D ambiguous. CDR3 length: 11 residues. CDR1 and CDR2 from the germline V gene are MNHEY and SVGAGI. The V end lost 0 bases, the J end lost 4 bases, and 0 bases lay between the germline ends. The CDR3 spells CASSYSETQYF. In nucleotides, the CDR3 is TGTGCCAGCAGTTACTCAGAGACCCAGTACTTC.

V is TRBV27 and J is TRBJ2-1; D not certain. The V end was cut by 7 bases, the J end by 0 bases, with 13 bases between. Per the germline V gene, CDR1 is MNHEY and CDR2 is SMNVEV (reference sequence). The CDR3 totals 15 residues. The CDR3 loop reads CASTPSRSSYNEQFF. CDR3 nucleotides: TGTGCCAGCACTCCATCTAGGAGCTCCTACAATGAGCAGTTCTTC.

CDR3 in amino acids: CASSPHPGALHF. The CDR3 coding sequence is TGTGCCAGCAGCCCACACCCTGGGGCCCTCCACTTT. The J gene is TRBJ1-6, the V gene TRBV3-1 (or the pseudogene TRBV3-2); D not resolved. The germline gives CDR1 LGHDT, CDR2 YNNKEL (reference sequence). The V end lost 4 bases, the J end lost 14 bases, and 12 bases lay between the germline ends. The CDR3 consists of 12 residues.

The V call is TRBV30, the J call TRBJ2-1; D unclear. The CDR3 extends over 12 amino acids. The ends were cut back, 0 bases at V and 3 bases at J, with 3 bases in the middle. Germline V gene sequence: CDR1 GTSNPN, CDR2 SVGIG (reference sequence). CDR3 residues: CAWSVDYNEQFF. CDR3 in DNA: TGTGCCTGGAGTGTCGACTACAATGAGCAGTTCTTC. The full variable domain, rest sourced from reference TRBV30 and TRBJ2-1, is SQTIHQWPATLVQPVGSPLSLECTVEGTSNPNLYWYRQAAGRGLQLLFYSVGIGQISSEVPQNLSASRPQDRQFILSSKKLLLSDSGFYLCAWSVDYNEQFFGPGTRLTVL.

The chain recombines TRBV19 with TRBJ1-2; D remains ambiguous. Germline V gene sequence: CDR1 LNHDA, CDR2 SQIVND (reference sequence). The CDR3 spans 11 residues. V lost 4 bases, J lost 6 bases, and 6 bases lay in between. CDR3: CASSTPDGYTF. The CDR3, as DNA: TGTGCCAGTAGTACTCCAGATGGCTACACCTTC.

The chain links TRBV7-6 to TRBJ2-2; no clear D gene. This CDR3 comprises 14 residues. V was shortened by 3 bases and J by 13 bases, with 18 bases between the two germline ends. Germline lookup yields CDR1 SGHVS and CDR2 FNYEAQ. The CDR3 coding sequence is TGTGCCAGCAGCTTGGATCGGGCCACCGGCGGGCTGTTTTTT. It specifies CASSLDRATGGLFF. Filled out from reference TRBV7-6 and TRBJ2-2, the complete variable domain reads GAGVSQSPRYKVTKRGQDVALRCDPISGHVSLYWYRQALGQGPEFLTYFNYEAQQDKSGLPNDRFSAERPEGSISTLTIQRTEQRDSAMYRCASSLDRATGGLFFGEGSRLTVL.

The CDR3 loop is CASSQARGNRYEQYF. CDR3 sequence (DNA): TGCGCCAGCAGCCAAGCGAGGGGAAATCGGTACGAGCAGTACTTC. This rearrangement joins TRBV4-1 to TRBJ2-7; perhaps D is TRBD1 or TRBD2 (5 bases each). V shed 1 base and J shed 4 bases, with 14 bases lying between them. The V gene's germline CDR1 is MGHRA and CDR2 YSYEKL. The CDR3 has 15 residues.

The V call is TRBV24-1, the J call TRBJ2-1, with TRBD2 as a possible D gene (6 bases). With 9 bases removed from V and 4 bases from J, the gap between germline ends came to 6 bases. Germline lookup yields CDR1 KGHDR and CDR2 SFDVKD. The CDR3 extends over 11 amino acids. CDR3 region: CATGGYNEQFF. CDR3 sequence (DNA): TGTGCCACCGGGGGGTACAATGAGCAGTTCTTC.

The V and J genes are TRBV7-8 and TRBJ2-3; D possibly corresponds to TRBD2 (5 bases). CDR1 is SGHVS and CDR2 is FQNEAQ in the germline V gene. This CDR3 region has 15 residues. V gave up 5 bases and J gave up 3 bases, with 15 bases separating them. DNA of the CDR3: TGTGCCAGCAGCCCCCGGACTTATGGAACAGATACGCAGTATTTT. Protein product: CASSPRTYGTDTQYF.

The V call is TRBV11-2, the J call TRBJ1-2; maybe TRBD1 (6 bases). CDR1 and CDR2 (germline): SGHAT, FQNNGV. The CDR3 sequence is 16 residues long. V was shortened by 3 bases and J by 4 bases, with 18 bases between the two germline ends. The CDR3 bases are TGTGCCAGCAGCTTCGGGGACACCGTGTCTTTCTATGGCTACACCTTC. It yields the protein CASSFGDTVSFYGYTF.

This clone was seen only once. The DNA of the CDR3 is TGTGCCAGCAGTTTATACCGAGGCTACGAGCAGTACTTC. It is translated as CASSLYRGYEQYF. The chain has TRBV28 and TRBJ2-7; no reliable D call. The V and J ends lost 1 base and 3 bases respectively, with 7 bases between them. Germline loops: CDR1 MDHEN, CDR2 SYDVKM. The CDR3 extends over 13 amino acids.

The V gene is TRBV24-1, the J gene TRBJ2-2; D is undetermined. The CDR3 extends over 12 amino acids. CDR1 and CDR2 (germline): KGHDR, SFDVKD. V lost 4 bases and J 3 bases, leaving 2 bases between the germline ends. The CDR3 protein is CATSEYTGELFF. CDR3 bases: TGTGCCACCAGTGAGTACACCGGGGAGCTGTTTTTT.

This chain connects TRBV7-3 to TRBJ2-6, with 8 bases lining up with TRBD1. CDR3 length equals 16 residues. V trimming: 8 bases; J trimming: 4 bases; junction bases outside the gene matches: 10. Germline lookup yields CDR1 SGHTA and CDR2 FQGTGA. The CDR3 loop reads CASVRGLISGANVLTF. For the CDR3, the DNA is TGTGCCAGCGTCAGGGGGCTAATCTCGGGGGCCAACGTCCTGACTTTC.